This TCR beta chain was documented in a study of persistence of HIV-infected CD4 T cells. The libraries were made with immunoSEQ version 4 in survey mode. The method was immunoSEQ multiplex PCR; TCRdb's version includes in-frame clones alone and lacks a portion of them. This table has more than 30,000 clones, 60% to 75% appearing once. An overlapping HIV-1 Gag peptide pool stimulated these cells at approximately 0.91 ug/peptide/mL. CD4+ T cells upregulating both CD40 ligand and CD69 were sorted as responding cells. Turning to this clone: Its target is not known.

The germline V gene encodes CDR1 SGDLS and CDR2 YYNGEE. V lost 4 bases to trimming and J lost 0 bases, with 8 bases between them. The CDR3 consists of 14 residues. The input for sequencing was CD4+ T cells sorted from PBMCs after roughly 18-hour stimulation, taken from a patient who received antiretroviral therapy. The receptor comes from an adult man with HIV who was CMV-seropositive. V is TRBV9 and J is TRBJ1-3; no firm D call. CDR3 amino acids: CASSQEGSGNTIYF. The CDR3 bases are TGTGCCAGCAGCCAGGAAGGCTCTGGAAACACCATATATTTT.